These 17 T cell receptor beta chains originate from one sample sequenced in a study of blood T cell repertoires in COVID-19. Assay: immunoSEQ multiplex PCR; the TCRdb copy retains only in-frame clones and omits some. Of 110,000 to 150,000 clones detected, roughly 90% appear once; the ten largest clones hold 1.5% to 2%. The sequenced material came from peripheral blood. These receptors were collected from a man in his sixties or seventies with acute or convalescent COVID-19.

The V and J genes are TRBV19 and TRBJ1-5; TRBD1 aligns across 7 bases. Germline V CDR1 and CDR2: LNHDA, SQIVND (reference sequence). The CDR3 is 16 residues long. Trimming cost V 3 bases and J 0 bases; bases outside gene matches: 5. CDR3 loop: CASSMGTAVSNQPQHF. CDR3 bases: TGTGCCAGTAGTATGGGGACAGCTGTTAGCAATCAGCCCCAGCATTTT.

The chain couples TRBV2 to TRBJ2-5; TRBD1 might be the D (5 bases). CDR1 SNHLY and CDR2 FYNNEI come from the germline V gene. The ends were cut back, 5 bases at V and 7 bases at J, with 17 bases in the middle. This CDR3 has 14 amino acids. The CDR3 here is CASSMYDRMGTQYF. CDR3 coding DNA: TGTGCCAGCAGTATGTACGACAGAATGGGGACCCAGTACTTC.

V and J are TRBV30 and TRBJ1-2; no clear D gene. Germline V gene data show CDR1 as GTSNPN and CDR2 as SVGIG (reference sequence). This CDR3 has 14 residues. The V end was cut by 2 bases, the J end by 8 bases, with 18 bases between. CDR3 bases: TGTGCCTGGAGTCTCATGGGCCTCTGGAGGGGCTACACCTTC. It is translated as CAWSLMGLWRGYTF. Using reference TRBV30 and TRBJ1-2 for the parts outside the CDR3, the full variable domain is SQTIHQWPATLVQPVGSPLSLECTVEGTSNPNLYWYRQAAGRGLQLLFYSVGIGQISSEVPQNLSASRPQDRQFILSSKKLLLSDSGFYLCAWSLMGLWRGYTFGSGTRLTVV.

CDR3 bases: TGCGCCAGCAGCCCGGGACTAGCGGGGGTGAATGAGCAGTTCTTC. Translating gives CASSPGLAGVNEQFF. The chain is built from TRBV5-1 and TRBJ2-1; 14 bases agree with TRBD2. V shed 4 bases and J 7 bases; nucleotides not matched to a gene: 4. Germline V CDR1 and CDR2: SGHRS, YFSETQ. The CDR3 is 15 residues long.

J is TRBJ1-2 and V is TRBV14; unclear D gene. The germline V gene encodes CDR1 SGHDN and CDR2 FVKESK. The CDR3 sequence is 16 residues long. V was cut by 0 bases and J by 0 bases, with 11 bases left in between. Here the CDR3 reads CASSQEAGLPNYGYTF. The DNA for the CDR3 is TGTGCCAGCAGCCAAGAAGCAGGACTACCTAACTATGGCTACACCTTC.

This chain connects TRBV12-5 to TRBJ2-7; D may be TRBD1 (6 bases). The germline CDR1 and CDR2 sequences are LGHNT and FRNRAP. This CDR3 is 17 amino acids long. V was clipped by 0 bases and J by 3 bases, with 18 bases between them. The CDR3 protein is CASGLVSRGRGFYEQYF. Here the CDR3 DNA reads TGTGCTAGTGGTTTGGTATCTAGGGGCAGGGGATTCTACGAGCAGTACTTC.

The chain has TRBV5-6 and TRBJ2-3; 8 bases align to TRBD2. Trimming took 2 bases from V and 3 from J; bases not matched to a gene: 5. The V gene's germline CDR1 is SGHDT and CDR2 YYEEEE. CDR3 length: 15 residues. The CDR3 loop reads CASSLAGVPTDTQYF. The CDR3, as DNA: TGTGCCAGCAGCTTAGCGGGGGTGCCGACAGATACGCAGTATTTT.

The chain uses TRBV7-9 and TRBJ1-5, with D maybe TRBD1 (5 bases). The length of the CDR3 is 14 residues. The V end was cut by 3 bases, the J end by 6 bases, with 12 bases between. Looked up from germline, CDR1 is SEHNR and CDR2 is FQNEAQ (reference sequence). The CDR3 sequence is CASSLTDSSQPQHF. Here the CDR3 DNA reads TGTGCCAGCAGCTTGACAGATTCGAGTCAGCCCCAGCATTTT.

The chain couples TRBV6-1 to TRBJ2-3, with D tentatively TRBD1 (7 bases). CDR1 is MNHNS and CDR2 is SASEGT in the germline V gene. The CDR3 has 16 amino acids. The germline V and J ends were trimmed by 4 bases and 2 bases, with 16 bases remaining between them. CDR3 DNA: TGTGCCAGCAGTGGACCAACAGGGGAGGTCACAGATACGCAGTATTTT. Its protein is CASSGPTGEVTDTQYF.

The J gene is TRBJ2-1, the V gene TRBV5-1; weak D call: TRBD1 (6 bases). The CDR3 is 15 residues long. In germline, CDR1 is SGHRS, CDR2 YFSETQ. Trimming cost V 3 bases and J 4 bases, with 14 bases left between them. Here the CDR3 reads CASSSLQGTYNEQFF. CDR3 nucleotides: TGCGCCAGCAGCTCATTGCAGGGGACGTACAATGAGCAGTTCTTC.

A single count supports this clone. The chain uses TRBV10-3 and TRBJ2-7; tentative D call: TRBD1 (8 bases). Germline V gene sequence: CDR1 ENHRY, CDR2 SYGVKD. Trimming removed 1 base at V and 6 bases at J, with 13 bases between. The CDR3 loop spans 14 amino acids. CDR3 loop: CAISEWSGTGEQYF. CDR3 bases: TGTGCCATCAGTGAGTGGAGCGGGACAGGCGAGCAGTACTTC.

The chain recombines TRBV6-5 with TRBJ1-2; 8 bases fit TRBD1. This CDR3 spans 14 amino acids. Looked up from germline, CDR1 is MNHEY and CDR2 is SVGAGI. V trimming: 6 bases; J trimming: 6 bases; junction bases outside the gene matches: 9. The CDR3, as DNA: TGTGCCAGCAGGCGGACAGGGTCCGGGGATGGCTACACCTTC. This encodes CASRRTGSGDGYTF.

This chain connects TRBV5-1 to TRBJ2-7; 11 bases line up with TRBD2. Germline V CDR1 and CDR2: SGHRS, YFSETQ. Germline trimming cut 0 bases from V and 7 bases from J; bases unmatched to any gene: 6. This CDR3 contains 15 residues. CDR3 DNA: TGCGCCAGCAGCTTGGCTAGCGGGAGGTCAGAAGAGCAGTACTTC. Translated: CASSLASGRSEEQYF.

This rearrangement joins TRBV30 to TRBJ2-1; the D gene is possibly TRBD2 (6 bases). Germline loops: CDR1 GTSNPN, CDR2 SVGIG (reference sequence). The CDR3 runs 11 residues. V dropped 3 bases and J dropped 7 bases, with 7 bases sitting between them. The CDR3 region has the DNA TGTGCCTGGAGAGGGACTAATGAGCAGTTCTTC. It specifies CAWRGTNEQFF.

This chain connects TRBV5-1 to TRBJ1-6, with D perhaps matching TRBD1 (5 bases). The CDR3 extends over 14 amino acids. Trimming stripped 4 bases from V and 7 bases from J, with 12 bases between. Germline values: CDR1 SGHRS, CDR2 YFSETQ. In DNA, the CDR3 is TGCGCCAGCAGCGGAGCAGGGTTGAATTCACCCCTCCACTTT. This sequence encodes CASSGAGLNSPLHF. The whole variable domain, filled in from reference TRBV5-1 and TRBJ1-6, reads KAGVTQTPRYLIKTRGQQVTLSCSPISGHRSVSWYQQTPGQGLQFLFEYFSETQRNKGNFPGRFSGRQFSNSRSEMNVSTLELGDSALYLCASSGAGLNSPLHFGNGTRLTVT.

The rearrangement uses TRBV9 and TRBJ1-2, with D tentatively TRBD1 (5 bases). CDR1 is SGDLS and CDR2 is YYNGEE in the germline V gene. This CDR3 comprises 14 residues. Trimming cost V 0 bases and J 2 bases, with 8 bases left between them. The CDR3 protein is CASSVGSGNYGYTF. As DNA, the CDR3 is TGTGCCAGCAGCGTAGGGTCAGGGAACTATGGCTACACCTTC.

The chain uses TRBV25-1 and TRBJ2-2; 7 bases line up with TRBD1. Germline V gene lookup returns CDR1 MGHDK and CDR2 SYGVNS. The CDR3 totals 14 residues. V shed 7 bases and J 5 bases; nucleotides not matched to a gene: 7. CDR3 residues: CASTWDSRTGELFF. The DNA of the CDR3 is TGTGCCAGCACGTGGGACAGTAGGACCGGGGAGCTGTTTTTT.